This T cell receptor beta chain was sequenced during a study of cytomegalovirus exposure and HLA in healthy donors. 60 Vbeta and 13 Jbeta primers were used in PCR. Repertoires were generated with immunoSEQ multiplex PCR, while TCRdb's copy carries only in-frame clones and drops some. The table includes about 130,000 clones, about 80% detected once. Trimming stripped 5 bases from V and 16 bases from J, with 24 bases between. The CDR3 has 13 residues. CDR1 GTSNPN and CDR2 SVGIG come from the germline V gene (reference sequence). The study's findings and limits: With later analysis, a missense DCLRE1C variant became linked to TCR beta V- and J-gene trimming. By a later analysis, the bulk of CMV-associated TCR beta chains appeared HLA-restricted. Reports showed the classifier diagnosing cytomegalovirus status with high specificity and sensitivity. The authors later found TCR association rates varying by HLA locus, with DRB1 most and HLA-C fewest.

As to this clone: What it recognizes is unknown.

This clonotype originated in a woman between 50 and 59 years old in good health and CMV-seronegative. V is TRBV30 and J is TRBJ2-1; D gene unclear. The sequenced sample was PBMCs. In DNA, the CDR3 is TGTGCCTGGGGAAGGCGGCTAGACGAGCTGAAATTCTTC. It is translated as CAWGRRLDELKFF.